Included here is one T cell receptor beta chain sequence, with context. Data came from immunoSEQ multiplex PCR; TCRdb stores just in-frame clones and leaves some out. Found here are more than 100,000 clones, roughly 90% of them singletons; the top ten hold 1.4% to 1.5%. With V trimmed by 6 bases and J by 8 bases, 8 bases remained unmatched. Per the germline V gene, CDR1 is LNHDA and CDR2 is SQIVND (reference sequence). The CDR3 extends over 14 amino acids. The record originates from a study of T cell responses to AZD1222 COVID-19 vaccine. The sequencing here drew on peripheral blood, taken on day 0 of AZD1222 vaccination. The chain uses TRBV19 and TRBJ2-2, with TRBD1 matching 8 bases. The TCR comes from an adult in good health. CDR3: CASSSTGGEGELFF. In DNA form, the CDR3 reads TGTGCCAGTAGCTCAACAGGGGGTGAGGGGGAGCTGTTTTTT.